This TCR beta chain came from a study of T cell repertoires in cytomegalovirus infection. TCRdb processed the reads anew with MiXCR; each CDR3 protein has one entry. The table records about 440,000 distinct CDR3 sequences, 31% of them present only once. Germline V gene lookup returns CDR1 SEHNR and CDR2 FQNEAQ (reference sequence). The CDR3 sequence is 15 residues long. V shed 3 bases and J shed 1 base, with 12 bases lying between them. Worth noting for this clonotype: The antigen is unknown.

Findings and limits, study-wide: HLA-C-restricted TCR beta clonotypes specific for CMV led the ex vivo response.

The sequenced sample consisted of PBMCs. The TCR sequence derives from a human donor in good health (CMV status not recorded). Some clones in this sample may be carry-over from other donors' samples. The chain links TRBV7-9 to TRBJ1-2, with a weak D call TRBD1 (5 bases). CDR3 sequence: CASSFTAGDNYGYTF. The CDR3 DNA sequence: TGTGCCAGCAGCTTTACGGCGGGGGATAACTATGGCTACACCTTC.